The next 5 T cell receptor beta chains were all read from a single sample in a study of cytomegalovirus exposure and HLA in healthy donors. In the PCR, 60 Vbeta and 13 Jbeta primers were used. Libraries were prepared by immunoSEQ multiplex PCR; TCRdb keeps only in-frame clonotypes and omits some of them. The profile shows roughly 180,000 clones, under 80% of them singletons. The sequenced material came from PBMCs. The receptors here all came from a woman aged 50 to 60 in good health and CMV-seropositive.

This chain connects TRBV18 to TRBJ1-2, with D tentatively TRBD1 (5 bases). V was trimmed by 2 bases and J by 0 bases, leaving 7 bases between them. CDR1 and CDR2 from the germline V gene are KGHSH and LQKENI. The CDR3 totals 14 residues. The CDR3 bases are TGTGCCAGCTCACCAGGGGACTCTAACTATGGCTACACCTTC. Protein product: CASSPGDSNYGYTF.

The chain joins TRBV6-5 to TRBJ1-2, with 11 positions matching TRBD1. V lost 5 bases and J lost 8; bases outside the gene matches: 4. CDR1 MNHEY and CDR2 SVGAGI come from the germline V gene. The CDR3 loop spans 13 amino acids. In nucleotides, the CDR3 is TGTGCCAGCAGTCAGGGACAGGGGGACGGCTACACCTTC. It codes for CASSQGQGDGYTF.

This chain links TRBV5-1 with TRBJ1-2, with D hard to call. CDR1 and CDR2 (germline): SGHRS, YFSETQ. The V and J ends lost 1 base and 4 bases respectively, with 11 bases between them. There are 14 residues in the CDR3. The CDR3 DNA reads TGCGCCAGCAGCTTGTCGGCGGGAGTCTATGGCTACACCTTC. As protein: CASSLSAGVYGYTF.

The rearrangement uses TRBV9 and TRBJ2-2; 9 bases align to TRBD1. Losses at the gene ends were 0 bases for V and 3 bases for J; bases not matched to a gene: 3. The CDR3 runs 16 residues. Germline V CDR1 and CDR2: SGDLS, YYNGEE. The chain's CDR3 is CASSVGGQGYTGELFF. As DNA, the CDR3 is TGTGCCAGCAGCGTAGGGGGACAGGGTTACACCGGGGAGCTGTTTTTT.

This chain joins TRBV19 and TRBJ1-4; 9 nucleotides line up with TRBD1. The germline CDR1 and CDR2 sequences are LNHDA and SQIVND (reference sequence). This CDR3 region has 19 residues. V was clipped by 6 bases and J by 0 bases; unmatched bases: 14. The CDR3 nucleotides are TGTGCCAGTAGAGAAAGGACAGGGGTGAAACCAGCAACTAATGAAAAACTGTTTTTT. Protein: CASRERTGVKPATNEKLFF.